A selection of T cell receptor beta chains follows, all from one sample in a study of cytotoxic CD8 clonotypes in ibrutinib-treated CLL. Only in-frame clones appear in the TCRdb table, and some are missing; sequencing was by immunoSEQ multiplex PCR. The top ten clones hold about 5.9% of a sample with 300,000 or so clones, over 60% of them seen once. Sequencing used PBMCs, obtained after 36 months of ibrutinib treatment. Receptor source: a human donor with chronic lymphocytic leukemia. CDR3s include the opening cysteine and the closing phenylalanine or tryptophan. D genes are given only for firm matches. Expanded clones get a size class; other rows say once, few or many, or leave the size out.

d_gene: TRBD2
abundance: .
j_gene: TRBJ2-7
v_gene: TRBV9
CDR3aa: CASSVGLAGVYEQYF
CDR3nt: TGTGCCAGCAGCGTAGGACTAGCGGGAGTCTACGAGCAGTACTTC

d_gene: TRBD1
abundance: .
j_gene: TRBJ2-7
v_gene: TRBV6-1
CDR3aa: CASSLGQGAYEQYF
CDR3nt: TGTGCCAGCAGCCTGGGACAGGGGGCCTACGAGCAGTACTTC

d_gene: .
abundance: .
j_gene: TRBJ2-1
v_gene: TRBV29-1
CDR3aa: CSVEDHNEQFF
CDR3nt: TGCAGCGTTGAAGACCACAATGAGCAGTTCTTC

d_gene: .
abundance: .
j_gene: TRBJ2-4
v_gene: TRBV5-4
CDR3aa: CASSLRGPQYF
CDR3nt: TGTGCCAGCAGCCTTCGGGGTCCGCAGTACTTC

d_gene: .
abundance: .
j_gene: TRBJ2-3
v_gene: TRBV7-9
CDR3aa: CASSFRQPSTDTQYF
CDR3nt: TGTGCCAGCAGCTTCAGACAGCCATCCACAGATACGCAGTATTTT

d_gene: .
abundance: few
j_gene: TRBJ2-2
v_gene: TRBV27
CDR3aa: CASSFLAGELFF
CDR3nt: TGTGCCAGCAGTTTTCTTGCCGGGGAGCTGTTTTTT

d_gene: .
abundance: few
j_gene: TRBJ2-2
v_gene: TRBV6-6
CDR3aa: CATCLTGELFF
CDR3nt: TGTGCCACCTGTTTGACCGGGGAGCTGTTTTTT

d_gene: TRBD2
abundance: .
j_gene: TRBJ2-2
v_gene: TRBV28
CDR3aa: CASRGTGGLRELFF
CDR3nt: TGTGCCAGCAGGGGGACGGGGGGGCTTAGGGAGCTGTTTTTT

d_gene: TRBD1
abundance: .
j_gene: TRBJ1-4
v_gene: TRBV18
CDR3aa: CASSRYRGPGEKLFF
CDR3nt: TGTGCCAGCTCCCGCTACAGGGGGCCTGGGGAAAAACTGTTTTTT

d_gene: TRBD1
abundance: .
j_gene: TRBJ1-4
v_gene: TRBV2
CDR3aa: CATRTGAGEKLFF
CDR3nt: TGTGCCACAAGGACAGGGGCGGGTGAAAAACTGTTTTTT

d_gene: TRBD2
abundance: once
j_gene: TRBJ2-3
v_gene: TRBV10-3
CDR3aa: CAISDTTSSNTDTQYF
CDR3nt: TGTGCCATCAGTGACACGACTAGCAGTAACACAGATACGCAGTATTTT

d_gene: TRBD2
abundance: .
j_gene: TRBJ2-1
v_gene: TRBV7-3
CDR3aa: CASSRLAGSYNEQFF
CDR3nt: TGTGCCAGCAGCAGACTAGCGGGCTCCTACAATGAGCAGTTCTTC